What follows describes a single T cell receptor (beta chain). Original methodology: Amplification with reference gene primers provided the estimates of nucleated cell counts. Repertoires were generated with immunoSEQ multiplex PCR, while TCRdb's copy carries only in-frame clones and drops some. For V, J and clone size, that table is used; D and trimming come from the DNA. Of 200,000 to 250,000 clones detected, 81% appear once; the ten largest clones hold around 9.3%. This record belongs to a study of blood T cell repertoires in COVID-19. Per germline, CDR1 MGHRA and CDR2 YSYEKL. The CDR3 runs to 17 residues. The V and J ends lost 1 base and 0 bases, in that order; junction bases with no gene match: 8.

This chain links TRBV4-1 with TRBJ2-7, with 8 bases fitting TRBD2. This TCR was recovered from a woman aged 50 to 60 with acute COVID-19. The sequencing input was PBMCs or T cells enriched from blood (not recorded which). CDR3 protein: CASSQVPQREPSYEQYF. The CDR3 DNA follows: TGCGCCAGCAGCCAAGTCCCCCAGCGGGAGCCCTCCTACGAGCAGTACTTC.